The TCR beta chain described here comes from a study of blood T cells in healthy people across ages. Turning to this clonotype: The antigen remains unidentified.

The V and J ends lost 9 bases and 7 bases, in that order; junction bases with no gene match: 5. The CDR3 extends over 12 amino acids. The germline V gene has CDR1 MDHEN and CDR2 SYDVKM. Primers used in a second PCR of roughly 6 to 11 cycles were a sample-barcoded 5' primer and a J-beta primer mix. Each cDNA molecule was tagged by a template-switch adaptor that had 12 random nucleotides. A single record per CDR3 protein comes from TCRdb applying MiXCR to the 5' RACE reads. The sample shows about a million distinct CDR3 sequences, roughly 51% of them seen only once. Each individual donor underwent a draw of ten milliliters of peripheral blood. Study results and limitations: There were more naive CD4+ cells and higher diversity in long-lived donors than in aged donors.

The origin of this receptor is a woman aged 55-70 years in good health. This chain links TRBV28 with TRBJ1-5; 8 bases map to TRBD1. The material sequenced was blood. The CDR3 protein is CASRQGRQPQHF. The CDR3 DNA follows: TGTGCCAGTCGACAGGGGCGCCAGCCCCAGCATTTT.